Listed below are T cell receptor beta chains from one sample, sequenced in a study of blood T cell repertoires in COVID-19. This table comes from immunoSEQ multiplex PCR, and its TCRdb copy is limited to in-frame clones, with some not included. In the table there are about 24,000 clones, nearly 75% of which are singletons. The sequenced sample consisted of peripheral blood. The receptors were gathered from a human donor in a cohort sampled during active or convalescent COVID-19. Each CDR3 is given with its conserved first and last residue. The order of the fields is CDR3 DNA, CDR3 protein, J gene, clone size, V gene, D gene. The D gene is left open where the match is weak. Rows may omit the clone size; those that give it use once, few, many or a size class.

CDR3 DNA: TGTGCCAGCAGCCCGGGACAGGGAAAATCGAACACTGAAGCTTTCTTT; CDR3 protein: CASSPGQGKSNTEAFF; J gene: TRBJ1-1; clone size: -; V gene: TRBV2; D gene: TRBD1
CDR3 DNA: TGTGCCAGCAGCTTAGATATTGTCGGTGAGCAGTACTTC; CDR3 protein: CASSLDIVGEQYF; J gene: TRBJ2-7; clone size: -; V gene: TRBV11-3; D gene: -
CDR3 DNA: TGCGCCAGCAGCCTGACGGCAGGGGGCTCCGAGCAGTACTTC; CDR3 protein: CASSLTAGGSEQYF; J gene: TRBJ2-7; clone size: -; V gene: TRBV5-1; D gene: TRBD1
CDR3 DNA: TGTGCCAGCAGCCCGGGGACTAGCGGGGAAGAGACCCAGTACTTC; CDR3 protein: CASSPGTSGEETQYF; J gene: TRBJ2-5; clone size: -; V gene: TRBV7-8; D gene: TRBD2
CDR3 DNA: TGCGCCAGCCCCCCTGGTGGGAAGCGGTTTTCACCCCTCCACTTT; CDR3 protein: CASPPGGKRFSPLHF; J gene: TRBJ1-6; clone size: -; V gene: TRBV10-1; D gene: -
CDR3 DNA: TGTGCCAGTAGCACCGGACTAGCGGGAATACTCACAGATACGCAGTATTTT; CDR3 protein: CASSTGLAGILTDTQYF; J gene: TRBJ2-3; clone size: few; V gene: TRBV19; D gene: TRBD2
CDR3 DNA: TGTGCCAGCAGCTCGACAGGGCGCGAGCAGTACTTC; CDR3 protein: CASSSTGREQYF; J gene: TRBJ2-7; clone size: -; V gene: TRBV11-3; D gene: TRBD1
CDR3 DNA: TGTGCCAGCAGGGGACAGTTACTAGCGGTCTATGAGCAGTTCTTC; CDR3 protein: CASRGQLLAVYEQFF; J gene: TRBJ2-1; clone size: -; V gene: TRBV6-5; D gene: -
CDR3 DNA: TGCAGCGTCGGACTAGGGGTTGGTGAGCAGTTCTTC; CDR3 protein: CSVGLGVGEQFF; J gene: TRBJ2-1; clone size: once; V gene: TRBV29-1; D gene: TRBD2
CDR3 DNA: TGTGCCAGCAGTGAAGGGACAGGGATCTCACCCCTCCACTTT; CDR3 protein: CASSEGTGISPLHF; J gene: TRBJ1-6; clone size: -; V gene: TRBV2; D gene: TRBD1
CDR3 DNA: TGTGCCAGCAGCCGGACACCGTTAAACACTGAAGCTTTCTTT; CDR3 protein: CASSRTPLNTEAFF; J gene: TRBJ1-1; clone size: -; V gene: TRBV7-3; D gene: -
CDR3 DNA: TGTGCCAGCAGCTTAAATTCAGCGGGACTAGCCAAAAACATTCAGTACTTC; CDR3 protein: CASSLNSAGLAKNIQYF; J gene: TRBJ2-4; clone size: -; V gene: TRBV7-8; D gene: TRBD2
CDR3 DNA: TGTGCCAGCATAGGGGATGGCTTGGCTAACTATGGCTACACCTTC; CDR3 protein: CASIGDGLANYGYTF; J gene: TRBJ1-2; clone size: -; V gene: TRBV6-5; D gene: -
CDR3 DNA: TGTGCCAGCAGCCTACAGGGAGGGGAACCCTATGGCTACACCTTC; CDR3 protein: CASSLQGGEPYGYTF; J gene: TRBJ1-2; clone size: -; V gene: TRBV16; D gene: -
CDR3 DNA: TGTGCCAGCAGAGCGAGCGGGACTGACACCGGGGAGCTGTTTTTT; CDR3 protein: CASRASGTDTGELFF; J gene: TRBJ2-2; clone size: -; V gene: TRBV7-2; D gene: TRBD2
CDR3 DNA: TGTGCCAGCAGTCTATTGGGGCTCGTCCAAGAGACCCAGTACTTC; CDR3 protein: CASSLLGLVQETQYF; J gene: TRBJ2-5; clone size: -; V gene: TRBV4-2; D gene: -
CDR3 DNA: TGCGCCAGCAGTGAGTCGTTTTCGGGGGTGACTGAAGCTTTCTTT; CDR3 protein: CASSESFSGVTEAFF; J gene: TRBJ1-1; clone size: once; V gene: TRBV10-1; D gene: -
CDR3 DNA: TGTGCCACTAGGCCTCCGGGACTAGACATGGAGACCCAGTACTTC; CDR3 protein: CATRPPGLDMETQYF; J gene: TRBJ2-5; clone size: -; V gene: TRBV5-4; D gene: TRBD2
CDR3 DNA: TGTGCCAGCAGTGGGGCAGGGGGCGACGACTATGGCTACACCTTC; CDR3 protein: CASSGAGGDDYGYTF; J gene: TRBJ1-2; clone size: -; V gene: TRBV28; D gene: TRBD1
CDR3 DNA: TGTGCCAGCAGCCCCCTGGCGGGGCCCTACCAAGAGACCCAGTACTTC; CDR3 protein: CASSPLAGPYQETQYF; J gene: TRBJ2-5; clone size: -; V gene: TRBV5-4; D gene: -
CDR3 DNA: TGTGCCACCAGCAGAGATCGACAAAACGAGCAGTACTTC; CDR3 protein: CATSRDRQNEQYF; J gene: TRBJ2-7; clone size: -; V gene: TRBV15; D gene: -
CDR3 DNA: TGCGCCAGCAGTTCGTTGGGACAGAACACTGAAGCTTTCTTT; CDR3 protein: CASSSLGQNTEAFF; J gene: TRBJ1-1; clone size: -; V gene: TRBV5-1; D gene: -
CDR3 DNA: TGTGCCAGTAATGGAGGGCAGGGGGTCCGCAATGAGCAGTTCTTC; CDR3 protein: CASNGGQGVRNEQFF; J gene: TRBJ2-1; clone size: -; V gene: TRBV19; D gene: -
CDR3 DNA: TGTGCCAGTAGTACCGACAGGGGCAATGAGCAGTTCTTC; CDR3 protein: CASSTDRGNEQFF; J gene: TRBJ2-1; clone size: -; V gene: TRBV19; D gene: TRBD1
CDR3 DNA: TGTGCCAGCAGCCAATATGGACAGGGCAGCCGTACTCAGCCCCAGCATTTT; CDR3 protein: CASSQYGQGSRTQPQHF; J gene: TRBJ1-5; clone size: -; V gene: TRBV28; D gene: TRBD1
CDR3 DNA: TGCGCCAGCAGCTTCGGGACAGGGCGATGGGATACGCAGTATTTT; CDR3 protein: CASSFGTGRWDTQYF; J gene: TRBJ2-3; clone size: -; V gene: TRBV5-1; D gene: TRBD1
CDR3 DNA: TGTGCCAGCAGCGCTACCCCTTGGGGGGAAGAGACCCAGTACTTC; CDR3 protein: CASSATPWGEETQYF; J gene: TRBJ2-5; clone size: -; V gene: TRBV9; D gene: -
CDR3 DNA: TGTGCCAGCAGAAGGGGGGGGGATGAGCAGTTCTTC; CDR3 protein: CASRRGGDEQFF; J gene: TRBJ2-1; clone size: -; V gene: TRBV6-5; D gene: -
CDR3 DNA: TGCGCCAGCAGCCAAGATTATCCGGGACAGGGGGTCTCACCCCTCCACTTT; CDR3 protein: CASSQDYPGQGVSPLHF; J gene: TRBJ1-6; clone size: -; V gene: TRBV4-3; D gene: TRBD1
CDR3 DNA: TGTGCCTGGAGCCTATCGGGACTAGCGGGGGCAGATACGCAGTATTTT; CDR3 protein: CAWSLSGLAGADTQYF; J gene: TRBJ2-3; clone size: -; V gene: TRBV30; D gene: TRBD2
CDR3 DNA: TGTGCCAGCAGTTACTGGGAGTCTAGCACAGATACGCAGTATTTT; CDR3 protein: CASSYWESSTDTQYF; J gene: TRBJ2-3; clone size: -; V gene: TRBV6-2/TRBV6-3; D gene: -
CDR3 DNA: TGTGCCAGTAGGACGGGGGGCGGGTTAGCCAAAAACATTCAGTACTTC; CDR3 protein: CASRTGGGLAKNIQYF; J gene: TRBJ2-4; clone size: -; V gene: TRBV27; D gene: -
CDR3 DNA: TGTGCCAGCAGGACAGGGGGGACATTCAATCAGCCCCAGCATTTT; CDR3 protein: CASRTGGTFNQPQHF; J gene: TRBJ1-5; clone size: -; V gene: TRBV28; D gene: TRBD1
CDR3 DNA: TGCGCCAGCAGCTTGGATTTCGGAGCACAGAACACTGAAGCTTTCTTT; CDR3 protein: CASSLDFGAQNTEAFF; J gene: TRBJ1-1; clone size: -; V gene: TRBV5-1; D gene: -
CDR3 DNA: TGTGCCGCAGGGGGCCCAGCGGCTCAAGCCCAGTACTTC; CDR3 protein: CAAGGPAAQAQYF; J gene: TRBJ2-5; clone size: -; V gene: TRBV28; D gene: TRBD1
CDR3 DNA: TGTGCCAGCAGTTCCACGGACAATGAGCAGTTCTTC; CDR3 protein: CASSSTDNEQFF; J gene: TRBJ2-1; clone size: -; V gene: TRBV27; D gene: -
CDR3 DNA: TGTGCCAGTAGTATGTGGGAGGACAGGATCGGCTACGAGCAGTACTTC; CDR3 protein: CASSMWEDRIGYEQYF; J gene: TRBJ2-7; clone size: -; V gene: TRBV19; D gene: -
CDR3 DNA: TGTGCCACCAGCAGAGTTTTAGCGGAAATCTACAATGAGCAGTTCTTC; CDR3 protein: CATSRVLAEIYNEQFF; J gene: TRBJ2-1; clone size: -; V gene: TRBV15; D gene: -
CDR3 DNA: TGTGCCAGCAGCCCGGGTGCAGGGGGGTACGAAAAACTGTTTTTT; CDR3 protein: CASSPGAGGYEKLFF; J gene: TRBJ1-4; clone size: -; V gene: TRBV7-2; D gene: TRBD1
CDR3 DNA: TGTGCCAGTACCCAGGGGGTACGAGGCCTTCCGAACACTGAAGCTTTCTTT; CDR3 protein: CASTQGVRGLPNTEAFF; J gene: TRBJ1-1; clone size: -; V gene: TRBV19; D gene: TRBD1
CDR3 DNA: TGTGCCAGCAGCGGGGACAGGGGGCAGCGAGGCTACACCTTC; CDR3 protein: CASSGDRGQRGYTF; J gene: TRBJ1-2; clone size: -; V gene: TRBV27; D gene: TRBD1
CDR3 DNA: TGTGCCAGCTGTGTAGCGGTCCAAGAGACCCAGTACTTC; CDR3 protein: CASCVAVQETQYF; J gene: TRBJ2-5; clone size: -; V gene: TRBV7-2; D gene: -
CDR3 DNA: TGTGCCAGTAGTATACCCAAACAGGGTAACTATGGCTACACCTTC; CDR3 protein: CASSIPKQGNYGYTF; J gene: TRBJ1-2; clone size: -; V gene: TRBV19; D gene: -
CDR3 DNA: TGTGCCAGCAGCTTTAGTGGGGGGGCGCCAGATACGCAGTATTTT; CDR3 protein: CASSFSGGAPDTQYF; J gene: TRBJ2-3; clone size: -; V gene: TRBV5-5; D gene: -
CDR3 DNA: TGTGCCAGCAGTTTAGGATACTACTCCTACGAGCAGTACTTC; CDR3 protein: CASSLGYYSYEQYF; J gene: TRBJ2-7; clone size: -; V gene: TRBV27; D gene: -
CDR3 DNA: TGCGCCAGCAGCCATGGTCCGGGAGGAGCCTACGAGCAGTACTTC; CDR3 protein: CASSHGPGGAYEQYF; J gene: TRBJ2-7; clone size: -; V gene: TRBV4-3; D gene: TRBD2
CDR3 DNA: TGTGCCAGCAGTGAGACCCCTCGCAGGGAGCAGTACTTC; CDR3 protein: CASSETPRREQYF; J gene: TRBJ2-7; clone size: few; V gene: TRBV6-1; D gene: -
CDR3 DNA: TGTGCCAGCAGCCCGCCCGGACAGGTCAGAGGCAATGAGCAGTTCTTC; CDR3 protein: CASSPPGQVRGNEQFF; J gene: TRBJ2-1; clone size: -; V gene: TRBV7-2; D gene: TRBD1
CDR3 DNA: TGTGCCAGCAGTCAGGGGAGGGTCACAGATACGCAGTATTTT; CDR3 protein: CASSQGRVTDTQYF; J gene: TRBJ2-3; clone size: once; V gene: TRBV6-5; D gene: -
CDR3 DNA: TGCGCCAGCAGTGCGACAGGGGCCCCCGTCTATGGCTACACCTTC; CDR3 protein: CASSATGAPVYGYTF; J gene: TRBJ1-2; clone size: -; V gene: TRBV10-1; D gene: TRBD1